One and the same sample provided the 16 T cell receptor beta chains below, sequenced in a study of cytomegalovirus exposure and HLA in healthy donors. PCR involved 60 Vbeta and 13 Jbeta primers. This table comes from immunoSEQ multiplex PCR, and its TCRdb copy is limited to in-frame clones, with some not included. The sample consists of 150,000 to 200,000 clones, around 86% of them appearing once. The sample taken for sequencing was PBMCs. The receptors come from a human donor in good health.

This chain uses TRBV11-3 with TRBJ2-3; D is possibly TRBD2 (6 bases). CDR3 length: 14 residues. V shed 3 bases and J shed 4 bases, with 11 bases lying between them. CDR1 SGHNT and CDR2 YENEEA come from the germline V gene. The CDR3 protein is CASSFLRRADTQYF. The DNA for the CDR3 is TGTGCCAGCAGCTTTCTTCGGAGGGCAGATACGCAGTATTTT.

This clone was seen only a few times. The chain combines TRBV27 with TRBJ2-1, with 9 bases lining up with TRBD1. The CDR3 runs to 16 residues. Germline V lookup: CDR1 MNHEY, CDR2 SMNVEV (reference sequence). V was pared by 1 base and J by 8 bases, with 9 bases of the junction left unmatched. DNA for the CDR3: TGTGCCAGCAGTTTATGGGGGGACAGGGCGGGGGATGAGCAGTTCTTC. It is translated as CASSLWGDRAGDEQFF.

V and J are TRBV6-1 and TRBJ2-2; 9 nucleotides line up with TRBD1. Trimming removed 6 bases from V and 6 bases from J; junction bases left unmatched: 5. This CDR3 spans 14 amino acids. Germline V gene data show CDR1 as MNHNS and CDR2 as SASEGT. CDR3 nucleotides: TGTGCCAGCAGCCATACAGGGGGCCCCGGGGAGCTGTTTTTT. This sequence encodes CASSHTGGPGELFF.

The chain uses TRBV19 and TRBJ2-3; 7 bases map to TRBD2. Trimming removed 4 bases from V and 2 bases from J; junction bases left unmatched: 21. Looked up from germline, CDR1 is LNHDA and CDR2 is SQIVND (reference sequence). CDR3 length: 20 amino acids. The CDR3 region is CASSKLLAGDPLDLTDTQYF. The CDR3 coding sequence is TGTGCCAGTAGTAAATTATTGGCGGGGGACCCCCTCGACCTCACAGATACGCAGTATTTT.

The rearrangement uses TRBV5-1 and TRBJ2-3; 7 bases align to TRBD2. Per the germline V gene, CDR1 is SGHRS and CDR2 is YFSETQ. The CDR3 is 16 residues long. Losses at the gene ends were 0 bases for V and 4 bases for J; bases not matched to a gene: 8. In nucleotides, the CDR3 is TGCGCCAGCAGCTTGGAGGGACCGGGGAGGGCAGATACGCAGTATTTT. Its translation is CASSLEGPGRADTQYF. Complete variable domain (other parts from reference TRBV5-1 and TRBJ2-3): KAGVTQTPRYLIKTRGQQVTLSCSPISGHRSVSWYQQTPGQGLQFLFEYFSETQRNKGNFPGRFSGRQFSNSRSEMNVSTLELGDSALYLCASSLEGPGRADTQYFGPGTRLTVL.

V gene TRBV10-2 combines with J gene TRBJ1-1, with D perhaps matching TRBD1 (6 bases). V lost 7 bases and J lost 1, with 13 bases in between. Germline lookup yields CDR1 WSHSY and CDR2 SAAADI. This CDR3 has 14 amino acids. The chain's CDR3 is CASKGRGQNTEAFF. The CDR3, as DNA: TGCGCCAGCAAAGGAAGGGGACAGAACACTGAAGCTTTCTTT.

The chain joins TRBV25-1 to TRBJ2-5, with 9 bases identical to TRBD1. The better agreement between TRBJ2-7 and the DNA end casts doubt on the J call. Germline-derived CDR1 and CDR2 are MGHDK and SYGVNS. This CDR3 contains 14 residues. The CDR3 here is CASRGTGSTYEQYF. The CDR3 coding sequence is TGTGCCAGCAGAGGGACAGGGAGTACCTACGAGCAGTACTTC.

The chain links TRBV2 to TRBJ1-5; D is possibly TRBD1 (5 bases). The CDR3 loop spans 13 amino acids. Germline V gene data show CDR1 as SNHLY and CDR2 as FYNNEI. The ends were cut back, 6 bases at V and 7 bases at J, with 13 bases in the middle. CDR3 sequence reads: CASSGGLGQPQHF. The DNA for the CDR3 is TGTGCCAGCAGCGGGGGTCTTGGGCAGCCCCAGCATTTT.

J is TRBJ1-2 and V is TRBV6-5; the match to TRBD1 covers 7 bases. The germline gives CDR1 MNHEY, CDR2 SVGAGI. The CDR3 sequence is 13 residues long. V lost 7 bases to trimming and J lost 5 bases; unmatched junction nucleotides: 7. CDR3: CASTRTGGYGYTF. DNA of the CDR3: TGTGCCAGCACCCGGACAGGCGGATATGGCTACACCTTC.

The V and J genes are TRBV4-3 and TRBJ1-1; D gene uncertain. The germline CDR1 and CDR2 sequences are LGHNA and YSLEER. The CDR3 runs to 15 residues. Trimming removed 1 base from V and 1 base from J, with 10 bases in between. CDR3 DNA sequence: TGCGCCAGCAGCCAAGTTTGGGCCGGGAACACTGAAGCTTTCTTT. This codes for CASSQVWAGNTEAFF.

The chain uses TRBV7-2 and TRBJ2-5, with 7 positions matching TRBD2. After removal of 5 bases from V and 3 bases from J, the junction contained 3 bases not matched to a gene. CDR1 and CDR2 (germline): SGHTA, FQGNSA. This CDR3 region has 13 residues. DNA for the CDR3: TGTGCCAGCAGCGGGCGGGGGAAAGAGACCCAGTACTTC. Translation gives CASSGRGKETQYF.

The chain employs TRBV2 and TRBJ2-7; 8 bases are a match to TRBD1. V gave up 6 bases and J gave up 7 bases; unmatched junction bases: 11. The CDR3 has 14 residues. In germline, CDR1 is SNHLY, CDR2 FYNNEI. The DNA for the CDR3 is TGTGCCAGCAGAGGGGCAGGGGGCCCGGGAGAGCAGTACTTC. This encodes CASRGAGGPGEQYF.

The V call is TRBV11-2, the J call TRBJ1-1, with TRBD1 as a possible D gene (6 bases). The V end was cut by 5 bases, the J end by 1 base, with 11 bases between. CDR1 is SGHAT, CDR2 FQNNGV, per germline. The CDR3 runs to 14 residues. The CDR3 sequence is CASSPATGNTEAFF. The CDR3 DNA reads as TGTGCCAGCAGCCCCGCGACAGGGAACACTGAAGCTTTCTTT.

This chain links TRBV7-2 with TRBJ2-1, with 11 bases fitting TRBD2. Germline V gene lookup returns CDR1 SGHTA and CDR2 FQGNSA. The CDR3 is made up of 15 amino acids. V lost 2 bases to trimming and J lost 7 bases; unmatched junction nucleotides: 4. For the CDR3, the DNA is TGTGCCAGCAGCTTACCGGCTAGCGGGGGGAATGAGCAGTTCTTC. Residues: CASSLPASGGNEQFF.

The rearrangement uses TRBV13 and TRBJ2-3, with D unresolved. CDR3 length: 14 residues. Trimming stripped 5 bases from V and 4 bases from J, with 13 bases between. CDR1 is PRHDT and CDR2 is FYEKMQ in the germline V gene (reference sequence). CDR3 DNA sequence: TGTGCCAGCAGCCGTATTTCAGCGTCAGATACGCAGTATTTT. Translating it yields CASSRISASDTQYF.

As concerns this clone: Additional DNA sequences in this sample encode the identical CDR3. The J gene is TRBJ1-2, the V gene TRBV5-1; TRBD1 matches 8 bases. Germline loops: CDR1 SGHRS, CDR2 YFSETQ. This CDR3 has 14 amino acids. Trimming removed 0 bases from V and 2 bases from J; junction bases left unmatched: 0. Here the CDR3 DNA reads TGCGCCAGCAGCTTGGACAGGGGGAACTATGGCTACACCTTC. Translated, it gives CASSLDRGNYGYTF.